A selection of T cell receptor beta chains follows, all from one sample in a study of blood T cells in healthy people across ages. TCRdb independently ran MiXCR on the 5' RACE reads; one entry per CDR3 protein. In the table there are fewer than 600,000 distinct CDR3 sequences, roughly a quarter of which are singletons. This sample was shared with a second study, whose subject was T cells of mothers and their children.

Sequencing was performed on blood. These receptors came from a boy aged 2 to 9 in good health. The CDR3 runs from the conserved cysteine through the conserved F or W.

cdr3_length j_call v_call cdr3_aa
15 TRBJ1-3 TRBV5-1 CASRAGTPSGNTIYF
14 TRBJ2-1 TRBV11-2 CASSLGYGDNEQFF
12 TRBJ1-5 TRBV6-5 CASSMSGQPQHF
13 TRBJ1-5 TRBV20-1 CSARGQGLQPQHF
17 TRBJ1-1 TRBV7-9 CASSLLDSRGMNTEAFF
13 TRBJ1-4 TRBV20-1 CSAYQSGNEKLFF
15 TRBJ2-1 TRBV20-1 CSARKPSGTHNEQFF
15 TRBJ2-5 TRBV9 CASSVTGGVQETQYF
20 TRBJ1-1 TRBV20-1 CSGRPSISEAPHGPNTEAFF
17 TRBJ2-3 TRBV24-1 CATSEGRRQGNTDTQYF
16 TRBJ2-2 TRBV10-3 CAISENLAGYTGELFF
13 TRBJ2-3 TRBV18 CASSGIQTDTQYF
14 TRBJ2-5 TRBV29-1 CSVSPSGGGETQYF
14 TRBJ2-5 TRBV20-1 CSAGGQGAKETQYF